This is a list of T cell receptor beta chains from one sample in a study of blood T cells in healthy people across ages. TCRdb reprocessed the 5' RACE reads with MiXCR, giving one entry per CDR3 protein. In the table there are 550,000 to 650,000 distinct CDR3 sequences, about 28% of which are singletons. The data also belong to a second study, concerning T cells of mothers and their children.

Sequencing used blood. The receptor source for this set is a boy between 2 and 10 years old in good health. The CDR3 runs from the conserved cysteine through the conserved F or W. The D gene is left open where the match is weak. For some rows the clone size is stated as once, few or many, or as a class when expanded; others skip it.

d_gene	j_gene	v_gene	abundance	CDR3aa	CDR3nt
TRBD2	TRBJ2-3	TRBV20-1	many	CSAGLGGGAGTDTQYF	TGCAGTGCTGGCCTCGGCGGGGGGGCTGGCACAGATACGCAGTATTTT
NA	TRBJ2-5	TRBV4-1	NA	CASSQDPPVWLVQETQYF	TGCGCCAGCAGCCAAGACCCCCCCGTGTGGTTAGTCCAAGAGACCCAGTACTTC
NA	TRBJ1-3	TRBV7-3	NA	CASSPYGRADTIYF	TGTGCCAGCAGCCCCTACGGCAGGGCGGACACCATATATTTT
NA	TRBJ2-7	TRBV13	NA	CASSQTKSRGPRGGEQYF	TGTGCCAGCAGCCAAACCAAGTCCAGGGGCCCGAGGGGAGGCGAGCAGTACTTC
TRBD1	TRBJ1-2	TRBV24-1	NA	CATSDGTEYGYTF	TGTGCCACCAGTGATGGGACAGAGTATGGCTACACCTTC
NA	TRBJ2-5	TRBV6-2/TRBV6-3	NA	CASSTEWQETQYF	TGTGCCAGCAGCACCGAGTGGCAAGAGACCCAGTACTTC
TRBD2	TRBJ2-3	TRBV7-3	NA	CASSLTPSGGSDTQYF	TGTGCCAGCAGCTTAACACCTAGCGGAGGGTCAGATACGCAGTATTTT
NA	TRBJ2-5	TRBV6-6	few	CASRTLGGASSETQYF	TGTGCCAGCAGAACACTCGGGGGTGCAAGTTCAGAGACCCAGTACTTC
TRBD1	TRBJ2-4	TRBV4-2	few	CASSQQGDKNIQYF	TGTGCCAGCAGCCAACAGGGGGACAAAAACATTCAGTACTTC
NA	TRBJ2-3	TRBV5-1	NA	CASSLESQGIADTQYF	TGCGCCAGCAGCTTGGAGTCGCAGGGTATCGCAGATACGCAGTATTTT
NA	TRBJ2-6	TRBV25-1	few	CASRGHSGANVLTF	TGTGCCAGCAGGGGTCACTCTGGGGCCAACGTCCTGACTTTC
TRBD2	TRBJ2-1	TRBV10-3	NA	CAISESPFLSSGGYSYNEQFF	TGTGCCATCAGTGAGTCTCCCTTTCTATCTAGCGGGGGGTACTCCTACAATGAGCAGTTCTTC
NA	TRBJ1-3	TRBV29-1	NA	CSVEIIPMEQEVSGNTIYF	TGCAGCGTTGAAATAATTCCTATGGAACAGGAGGTCTCTGGAAACACCATATATTTT
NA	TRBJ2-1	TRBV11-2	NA	CASDEGGNEQFF	TGTGCCAGTGACGAGGGGGGTAATGAGCAGTTCTTC
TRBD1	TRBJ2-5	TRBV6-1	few	CASNRGRDRLGETQYF	TGTGCCAGCAACAGAGGCCGGGACAGGTTAGGAGAGACCCAGTACTTC
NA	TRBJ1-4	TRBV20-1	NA	CSARAGAVNEKLFF	TGCAGTGCTCGTGCCGGGGCGGTTAATGAAAAACTGTTTTTT
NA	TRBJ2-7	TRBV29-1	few	CSVNARGEIYEQYF	TGCAGCGTCAACGCCAGAGGGGAGATTTACGAGCAGTACTTC
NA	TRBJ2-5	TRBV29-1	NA	CSVEDRAGETQYF	TGCAGCGTTGAAGATAGGGCAGGGGAGACCCAGTACTTC
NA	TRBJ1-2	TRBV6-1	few	CASSDFPGPGYTF	TGTGCCAGCAGTGATTTTCCAGGGCCCGGCTACACCTTC
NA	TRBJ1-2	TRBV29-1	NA	CSVEAGSWGNYGYTF	TGCAGCGTTGAAGCAGGGTCATGGGGGAACTATGGCTACACCTTC
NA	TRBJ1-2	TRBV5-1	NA	CASSPINPANYGYTF	TGCGCCAGCAGTCCCATTAATCCGGCTAACTATGGCTACACCTTC
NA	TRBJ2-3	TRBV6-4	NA	CASSRDTSTDTQYF	TGTGCCAGCAGCAGGGACACTAGCACAGATACGCAGTATTTT
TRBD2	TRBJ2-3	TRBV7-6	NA	CASSPVGLAETDTQYF	TGTGCCAGCAGCCCAGTCGGACTAGCGGAAACAGATACGCAGTATTTT
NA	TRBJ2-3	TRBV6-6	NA	CASSYSIISTDTQYF	TGTGCCAGCAGTTACTCGATCATAAGCACAGATACGCAGTATTTT
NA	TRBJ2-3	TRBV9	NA	CASSVSGHTCTDTQYF	TGTGCCAGCAGCGTATCTGGCCACACGTGCACAGATACGCAGTATTTT
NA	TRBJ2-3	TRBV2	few	CASRPMGLPTDTQYF	TGTGCCAGCAGACCCATGGGGTTGCCGACAGATACGCAGTATTTT
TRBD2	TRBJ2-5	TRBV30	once	CAWSVREAQYF	TGTGCCTGGAGTGTACGGGAGGCCCAGTACTTC
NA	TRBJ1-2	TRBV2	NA	CATTQGRSNYGYTF	TGTGCCACAACGCAGGGGAGGTCTAACTATGGCTATACCTTC
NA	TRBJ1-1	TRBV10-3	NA	CAITLEGGRGNAAFF	TGTGCCATCACCTTAGAAGGGGGACGGGGTAACGCAGCTTTCTTT
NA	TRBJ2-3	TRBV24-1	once	CATSDPAQGPTDTQYF	TGTGCCACCAGTGATCCGGCGCAGGGTCCCACAGATACGCAGTATTTT
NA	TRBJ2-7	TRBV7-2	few	CASSYPGTPSYEQYF	TGTGCCAGCAGCTATCCCGGGACGCCCTCCTACGAGCAGTACTTC
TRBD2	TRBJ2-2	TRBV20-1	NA	CSAQPTSGGLTGELFF	TGCAGTGCTCAACCCACTAGCGGGGGCTTAACCGGGGAGCTGTTTTTT
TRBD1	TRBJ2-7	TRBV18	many	CASSPGQPILSYEQYF	TGTGCCAGCTCACCGGGACAGCCAATCCTCTCCTACGAGCAGTACTTC
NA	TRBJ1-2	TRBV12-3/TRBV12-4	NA	CASSLSPRGGDDYGYTF	TGTGCCAGCAGTTTAAGCCCCCGGGGGGGCGACGACTATGGCTACACCTTC
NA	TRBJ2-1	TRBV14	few	CASSPTLASTYNEQFF	TGTGCCAGCAGCCCCACCTTAGCGTCGACCTACAATGAGCAGTTCTTC